This is a list of T cell receptor beta chains from one sample in a study of T cell responses to AZD1222 COVID-19 vaccine. Using immunoSEQ multiplex PCR, the repertoire was profiled, and TCRdb retains in-frame clones only, with some absent. This sample has 110,000 or so clones, with 88% found just once. Material: peripheral blood, obtained 28 days after the second AZD1222 dose. The source is an adult who received the AZD1222 COVID-19 vaccine. The CDR3 runs from the conserved cysteine through the conserved F or W. A D gene is named only where the DNA matches it firmly. Size is omitted from some rows. Given values are once, few, many or a class for expanded clones.

TRBJ1-5 . . TRBV19 CASSPSQVSNQPQHF TGTGCCAGTAGCCCGAGCCAGGTTAGCAATCAGCCCCAGCATTTT
TRBJ1-1 . TRBD1 TRBV6-5 CASNRDRRNTEAFF TGTGCCAGCAACCGGGACAGGCGCAACACTGAAGCTTTCTTT
TRBJ2-2 . . TRBV7-3 CASSYRPAGELFF TGTGCCAGCAGCTACAGACCGGCCGGGGAGCTGTTTTTT
TRBJ2-7 . . TRBV25-1 CASSLLYEQYF TGTGCCAGCTCCCTGTTGTACGAGCAGTACTTC
TRBJ2-4 . TRBD2 TRBV7-2 CASSVRGGRGRKNIQYF TGTGCCAGCAGCGTAAGGGGCGGGAGGGGGAGAAAAAACATTCAGTACTTC
TRBJ1-1 . TRBD1 TRBV24-1 CATSDSDRGEAFF TGTGCCACCAGTGATTCGGACAGGGGAGAAGCTTTCTTT
TRBJ1-1 . . TRBV5-1 CASSLQGTEAFF TGCGCCAGCAGCTTGCAGGGCACTGAAGCTTTCTTT
TRBJ1-2 . . TRBV9 CASSALQGGGLSGYTF TGTGCCAGCAGCGCCCTTCAGGGAGGGGGGCTAAGTGGCTACACCTTC
TRBJ1-6 medium-sized . TRBV7-9 CASSLEGGPSPLHF TGTGCCAGCAGCTTAGAAGGAGGACCCTCACCCCTCCACTTT
TRBJ1-2 . . TRBV29-1 CSVQGGDGYTF TGCAGCGTTCAGGGAGGAGATGGCTACACCTTC
TRBJ1-5 . . TRBV5-1 CASSLAEGSNQPQHF TGCGCCAGCAGCTTGGCCGAAGGTAGCAATCAGCCCCAGCATTTT
TRBJ1-6 . TRBD1 TRBV19 CASSETTGAPGSPLHF TGTGCCAGTAGTGAGACGACAGGGGCCCCCGGATCACCCCTCCACTTT
TRBJ2-7 . . TRBV5-6 CASSPDYETTYEQYF TGTGCCAGCAGCCCAGACTACGAGACAACCTACGAGCAGTACTTC
TRBJ2-7 . TRBD1 TRBV5-1 CASSGGQGRASYEQYF TGCGCCAGCAGCGGGGGACAGGGCAGGGCCTCCTACGAGCAGTACTTC
TRBJ1-2 once TRBD1 TRBV7-9 CASFGQVDGYTF TGTGCCAGCTTCGGACAGGTGGATGGCTACACCTTC
TRBJ1-1 . . TRBV5-1 CASSLAGRVNTEAFF TGCGCCAGCAGCTTGGCGGGCCGGGTTAACACTGAAGCTTTCTTT
TRBJ2-7 once . TRBV12-3/TRBV12-4 CASRGVLDEQYF TGTGCCAGCAGGGGGGTCCTCGACGAGCAGTACTTC
TRBJ2-3 . . TRBV6-6 CASSYPSREDTQYF TGTGCCAGCAGTTACCCCTCTAGGGAAGATACGCAGTATTTT
TRBJ2-3 once . TRBV5-1 CASSPRGASTDTQYF TGCGCCAGCAGTCCCAGGGGTGCTAGCACAGATACGCAGTATTTT
TRBJ1-3 . . TRBV5-5 CASSPGIANYSGNTIYF TGTGCCAGCAGCCCCGGAATCGCCAACTACTCTGGAAACACCATATATTTT
TRBJ2-5 . . TRBV29-1 CSVEWNQETQYF TGCAGCGTTGAGTGGAACCAAGAGACCCAGTACTTC
TRBJ2-6 . TRBD2 TRBV6-2/TRBV6-3 CASRPPLAPASSGANVLTF TGTGCCAGCAGACCTCCACTAGCGCCCGCGAGCTCTGGGGCCAACGTCCTGACTTTC
TRBJ1-6 . . TRBV6-5 CASSSSGGVGSPLHF TGTGCCAGCAGTTCCTCGGGGGGGGTAGGCTCACCCCTCCACTTT
TRBJ1-2 . . TRBV4-3 CASSQGGGTIYGYTF TGCGCCAGCAGCCAAGGGGGAGGGACCATCTATGGCTACACCTTC
TRBJ2-1 once TRBD2 TRBV7-3 CASSLIGGGPRNEQFF TGTGCCAGCAGCTTAATAGGCGGGGGGCCGCGGAATGAGCAGTTCTTC
TRBJ1-2 . . TRBV4-1 CASSQAGTNYGYTF TGCGCCAGCAGCCAAGCGGGTACTAACTATGGCTACACCTTC
TRBJ1-3 . . TRBV6-5 CASTRRGDSGNTIYF TGTGCCAGCACCCGGAGGGGCGACTCTGGAAACACCATATATTTT
TRBJ1-2 . . TRBV6-4 CASSYSREITPYGYTF TGTGCCAGCAGTTATTCCCGGGAGATCACCCCCTATGGCTACACCTTC
TRBJ1-2 few TRBD1 TRBV3-1/TRBV3-2 CASSHNTGGVGYTF TGTGCCAGCAGCCACAATACAGGGGGGGTTGGCTACACCTTC
TRBJ2-5 . . TRBV3-1/TRBV3-2 CASSHLGQLQETQYF TGTGCCAGCAGCCACCTAGGACAGCTCCAAGAGACCCAGTACTTC
TRBJ1-2 . TRBD1 TRBV4-1 CASSHTGQGAYGYTF TGCGCCAGCAGCCACACTGGACAGGGGGCCTATGGCTACACCTTC
TRBJ1-1 . . TRBV25-1 CASSVQGNTEAFF TGTGCCAGCAGTGTGCAGGGGAACACTGAAGCTTTCTTT
TRBJ2-4 . . TRBV5-8 CASSLRIQYF TGTGCCAGCAGCCTTAGGATTCAGTACTTC
TRBJ1-6 . . TRBV7-2 CASSPWARIGSPLHF TGTGCCAGCAGCCCCTGGGCCCGGATCGGTTCACCCCTCCACTTT
TRBJ1-3 . TRBD1 TRBV7-8 CASSPDRGGNTIYF TGTGCCAGCAGCCCTGACAGGGGTGGAAACACCATATATTTT
TRBJ2-5 . . TRBV28 CASSPQQGTQETQYF TGTGCCAGCAGTCCCCAGCAGGGGACCCAAGAGACCCAGTACTTC
TRBJ1-3 . . TRBV30 CAYDLSSGNTIYF TGTGCGTACGACTTAAGTTCTGGAAACACCATATATTTT
TRBJ1-1 . . TRBV29-1 CSVEVPRGHTEAFF TGCAGCGTTGAAGTCCCCCGGGGCCACACTGAAGCTTTCTTT
TRBJ2-3 . . TRBV27 CASSPWGRETDTQYF TGTGCCAGCAGTCCTTGGGGGCGGGAGACAGATACGCAGTATTTT
TRBJ1-1 . . TRBV7-2 CASSPPMGLGTAEAFF TGTGCCAGCAGCCCCCCCATGGGTCTCGGTACCGCTGAAGCTTTCTTT
TRBJ1-5 once . TRBV25-1 CASTSPRDSNQPQHF TGTGCCAGCACCTCCCCCCGGGACAGCAATCAGCCCCAGCATTTT
TRBJ2-7 . . TRBV11-2 CASSPSKAEQYF TGTGCCAGCAGCCCCAGCAAAGCCGAGCAGTACTTC
TRBJ1-5 . . TRBV19 CASSILSQGAPRQPQHF TGTGCCAGTAGTATCCTTTCACAGGGAGCCCCTAGGCAGCCCCAGCATTTT